The 15 T cell receptor beta chains given below trace back to one sample, sequenced in a study of blood T cell repertoires in COVID-19. Some clones are missing from TCRdb's copy, which holds only in-frame ones; the method was immunoSEQ multiplex PCR. The sample holds 200,000 to 250,000 clones; 75% to 85% are singletons and the top ten take 7.5% to 8%. The material sequenced was peripheral blood. The receptors here all came from a woman aged 80 or older with COVID-19, enrolled during active disease.

V and J are TRBV5-6 and TRBJ1-1, with D unresolved. Trimming left V 5 bases short and J 0 bases short, with 5 bases between. The CDR3 has 12 residues. Germline CDR1 is SGHDT and CDR2 is YYEEEE. The CDR3 DNA is TGTGCCAGCAGGAGAATGAACACTGAAGCTTTCTTT. Its protein is CASRRMNTEAFF.

The J gene is TRBJ2-5, the V gene TRBV7-2; no reliable D call. V was trimmed by 5 bases and J by 4 bases, leaving 5 bases between them. The germline CDR1 and CDR2 sequences are SGHTA and FQGNSA. The CDR3 sequence is 11 residues long. The CDR3: CASSPSETQYF. As DNA, the CDR3 is TGTGCCAGCAGCCCCTCAGAGACCCAGTACTTC.

This rearrangement joins TRBV19 to TRBJ2-4, with TRBD1 identical over 9 bases. Trimming removed 3 bases from V and 7 bases from J; junction bases left unmatched: 4. This CDR3 region has 14 residues. The germline CDR1 and CDR2 sequences are LNHDA and SQIVND (reference sequence). DNA for the CDR3: TGTGCCAGTAGTATTCCGGGACAGGGCAACATTCAGTACTTC. Amino acids: CASSIPGQGNIQYF. The entire variable domain, with the rest obtained from reference TRBV19 and TRBJ2-4, is as follows: DGGITQSPKYLFRKEGQNVTLSCEQNLNHDAMYWYRQDPGQGLRLIYYSQIVNDFQKGDIAEGYSVSREKKESFPLTVTSAQKNPTAFYLCASSIPGQGNIQYFGAGTRLSVL.

The genes are TRBV5-1 and TRBJ1-2; D unresolved. V was trimmed by 4 bases and J by 8 bases, leaving 18 bases between them. The CDR3 consists of 14 residues. Germline V lookup: CDR1 SGHRS, CDR2 YFSETQ. CDR3 loop: CASSLDNLLDGYTF. CDR3 bases: TGCGCCAGCAGCCTCGACAATCTGCTCGACGGCTACACCTTC. Filled out from reference TRBV5-1 and TRBJ1-2, the complete variable domain reads KAGVTQTPRYLIKTRGQQVTLSCSPISGHRSVSWYQQTPGQGLQFLFEYFSETQRNKGNFPGRFSGRQFSNSRSEMNVSTLELGDSALYLCASSLDNLLDGYTFGSGTRLTVV.

The chain is built from TRBV7-2 and TRBJ1-5; D possibly corresponds to TRBD1 (5 bases). Looked up from germline, CDR1 is SGHTA and CDR2 is FQGNSA. Trimming left V 1 base short and J 5 bases short, with 15 bases between. The CDR3 spans 16 residues. This CDR3 is CASSLGGRAAYQPQHF. CDR3 in DNA: TGTGCCAGCAGCTTAGGGGGGAGGGCAGCATATCAGCCCCAGCATTTT.

The rearrangement links TRBV19 to TRBJ1-4; no firm D call. The CDR3 runs 15 residues. The V end lost 6 bases, the J end lost 4 bases, and 15 bases lay between the germline ends. Germline V gene lookup returns CDR1 LNHDA and CDR2 SQIVND (reference sequence). The CDR3 bases are TGTGCCAGTAGGGATAACCGGGATTTTAATGAAAAACTGTTTTTT. This sequence encodes CASRDNRDFNEKLFF.

The chain has TRBV13 and TRBJ2-2, with a tentative D call TRBD2 (6 bases). Germline V gives CDR1 PRHDT, CDR2 FYEKMQ (reference sequence). This CDR3 comprises 13 residues. Deletions cut 4 bases from V and 6 bases from J, with 9 bases between. CDR3 DNA sequence: TGTGCCAGCAGCTCATGGGGGGCCGGGGAGCTGTTTTTT. This codes for CASSSWGAGELFF.

The chain combines TRBV6-5 with TRBJ1-6; 8 positions match TRBD1. The CDR3 runs to 16 residues. Looked up from germline, CDR1 is MNHEY and CDR2 is SVGAGI. Trimming at V came to 3 bases and at J to 6 bases, leaving 7 bases not matched to a gene. CDR3 nucleotide sequence: TGTGCCAGCAGTTATAGAGGACAGGGTGGTAATTCACCCCTCCACTTT. This translates into CASSYRGQGGNSPLHF.

The table lists this clone with a count of one. The gene calls are TRBV4-2 and TRBJ1-5; 10 bases are a match to TRBD1. The CDR3 extends over 17 amino acids. Unmatched junction bases numbered 9, after V lost 0 bases and J lost 7 bases. Germline CDR1 reads LGHNA; CDR2 reads YNFKEQ. The CDR3 sequence: CASSQEGASTGGQPQHF. The CDR3 DNA is TGTGCCAGCAGCCAAGAGGGCGCCTCGACAGGGGGCCAGCCCCAGCATTTT.

The J gene is TRBJ1-1, the V gene TRBV3-1 (or the pseudogene TRBV3-2); weak D call: TRBD1 (5 bases). The CDR3 covers 14 residues. Per germline, CDR1 LGHDT and CDR2 YNNKEL (reference sequence). The V end was cut by 6 bases, the J end by 1 base, with 12 bases between. CDR3 DNA: TGTGCCAGCAGAGGGACGGAGGGGAACACTGAAGCTTTCTTT. Encoded protein: CASRGTEGNTEAFF.

This clone was seen once. The chain couples TRBV5-4 to TRBJ2-3; TRBD2 matches 10 bases. Germline CDR1 reads SGHNT; CDR2 reads YYREEE (reference sequence). This CDR3 spans 16 amino acids. Losses at the gene ends were 0 bases for V and 6 bases for J; bases not matched to a gene: 7. CDR3 nucleotide sequence: TGTGCCAGCAGCTTGGAGGCTAGCGGGAGAGGGGATACGCAGTATTTT. Amino acid sequence: CASSLEASGRGDTQYF.

CDR3 sequence (DNA): TGCGCCAGCACCATCAAGGGGGAGACCCAGTACTTC. Residues: CASTIKGETQYF. The chain joins TRBV5-1 to TRBJ2-5; D might be TRBD1 (5 bases). CDR3 size: 12 residues. From germline, CDR1 is SGHRS and CDR2 YFSETQ. V was shortened by 6 bases and J by 5 bases, with 11 bases between the two germline ends.

This chain uses TRBV5-1 with TRBJ2-3; 11 nucleotides agree with TRBD2. Trimming took 2 bases from V and 2 from J; bases not matched to a gene: 4. CDR1 and CDR2 from the germline V gene are SGHRS and YFSETQ. The CDR3 contains 16 residues. Here the CDR3 DNA reads TGCGCCAGCAGCTTCGGGACTAGCGGTTCCACAGATACGCAGTATTTT. Translating gives CASSFGTSGSTDTQYF.

This clone was picked up many times. The V call is TRBV28, the J call TRBJ1-4; D perhaps matches TRBD1 (5 bases). V was shortened by 8 bases and J by 7 bases, with 20 bases between the two germline ends. The CDR3 consists of 15 residues. Germline values: CDR1 MDHEN, CDR2 SYDVKM. This CDR3 is CASRDGGSALEKLFF. The CDR3 DNA reads TGTGCCAGCCGAGACGGGGGGTCAGCCCTTGAAAAACTGTTTTTT.

This chain connects TRBV21-1 to TRBJ2-1; the table's D call TRBD1 went unverified against the DNA. TRBV21-1 is annotated as a pseudogene. The CDR3 spans 13 residues. The CDR3 here is CASSKVGPREQFF. CDR3 nucleotide sequence: TGTGCCAGCAGCAAAGTAGGCCCCAGGGAGCAGTTCTTC.